This TCR beta chain was observed in a study of T cell responses to AZD1222 COVID-19 vaccine. Study-wide findings and caveats: At baseline, just 5 or 6 AZD1222 recipients tested seropositive. The donor group comprised mostly white British people and more females; the analysis possibly underestimated clonal diversity.

Worth noting for this clone: Its antigen is unknown.

Using immunoSEQ multiplex PCR, the repertoire was profiled, and TCRdb retains in-frame clones only, with some absent. The table has roughly 100,000 clones, roughly 90% seen once. The CDR3 is made up of 16 amino acids. Trimming took 0 bases from V and 1 from J; bases not matched to a gene: 5. CDR1 is SGDLS and CDR2 is YYNGEE in the germline V gene. The chain couples TRBV9 to TRBJ2-3, with 7 bases identical to TRBD2. The material sequenced was peripheral blood, taken on day 0 of AZD1222 vaccination. The origin of this receptor is an adult in good health. The CDR3 reads CASSVGIAGRTDTQYF. The DNA for the CDR3 is TGTGCCAGCAGCGTAGGGATAGCGGGCCGCACAGATACGCAGTATTTT.